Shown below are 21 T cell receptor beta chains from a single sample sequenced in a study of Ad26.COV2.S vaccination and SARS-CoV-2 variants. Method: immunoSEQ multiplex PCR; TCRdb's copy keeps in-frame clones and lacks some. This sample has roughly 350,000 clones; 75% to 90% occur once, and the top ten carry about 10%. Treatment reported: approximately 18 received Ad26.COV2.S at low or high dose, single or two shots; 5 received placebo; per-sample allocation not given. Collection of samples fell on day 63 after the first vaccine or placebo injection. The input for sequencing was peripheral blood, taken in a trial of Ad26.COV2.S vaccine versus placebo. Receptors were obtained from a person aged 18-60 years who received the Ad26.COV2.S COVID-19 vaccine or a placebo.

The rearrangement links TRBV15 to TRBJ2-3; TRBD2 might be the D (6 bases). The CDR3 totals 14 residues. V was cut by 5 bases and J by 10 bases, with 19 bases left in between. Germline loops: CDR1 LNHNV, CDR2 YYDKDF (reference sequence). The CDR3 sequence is CATSRGLEADAQYF. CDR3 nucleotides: TGTGCCACCAGCCGGGGACTCGAGGCCGATGCGCAGTATTTT. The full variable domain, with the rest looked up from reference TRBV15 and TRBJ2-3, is DAMVIQNPRYQVTQFGKPVTLSCSQTLNHNVMYWYQQKSSQAPKLLFHYYDKDFNNEADTPDNFQSRRPNTSFCFLDIRSPGLGDTAMYLCATSRGLEADAQYFGPGTRLTVL.

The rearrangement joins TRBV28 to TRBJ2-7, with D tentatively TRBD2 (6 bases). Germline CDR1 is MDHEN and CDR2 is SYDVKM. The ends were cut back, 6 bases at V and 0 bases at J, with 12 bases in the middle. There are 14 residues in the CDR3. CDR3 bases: TGTGCCAGCAGGTCGGGACTGATCTCCTACGAGCAGTACTTC. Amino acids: CASRSGLISYEQYF.

The chain's CDR3 is CASSQTRTSTDTQYF. DNA for the CDR3: TGTGCCAGCAGCCAAACCCGAACTAGCACAGATACGCAGTATTTT. This chain connects TRBV3-1 (or the pseudogene TRBV3-2) to TRBJ2-3; D call uncertain. The germline V and J ends were trimmed by 2 bases and 0 bases, with 9 bases remaining between them. CDR3 length: 15 amino acids. The germline gives CDR1 LGHDT, CDR2 YNNKEL (reference sequence).

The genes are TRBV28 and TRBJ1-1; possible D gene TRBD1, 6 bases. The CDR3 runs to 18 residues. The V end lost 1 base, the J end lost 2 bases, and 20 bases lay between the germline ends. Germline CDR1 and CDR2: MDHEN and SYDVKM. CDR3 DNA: TGTGCCAGCAGTTTATCCGCGGCCTCTGGGGGCCCCAACACTGAAGCTTTCTTT. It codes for CASSLSAASGGPNTEAFF.

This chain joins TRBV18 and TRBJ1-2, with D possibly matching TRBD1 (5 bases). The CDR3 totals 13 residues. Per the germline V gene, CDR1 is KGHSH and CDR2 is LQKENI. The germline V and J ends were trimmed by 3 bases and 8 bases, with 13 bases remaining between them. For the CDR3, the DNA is TGTGCCAGCTCACCGCGGGGCGACGGCGGCTACACCTTC. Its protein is CASSPRGDGGYTF. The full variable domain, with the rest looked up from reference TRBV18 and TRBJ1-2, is NAGVMQNPRHLVRRRGQEARLRCSPMKGHSHVYWYRQLPEEGLKFMVYLQKENIIDESGMPKERFSAEFPKEGPSILRIQQVVRGDSAAYFCASSPRGDGGYTFGSGTRLTVV.

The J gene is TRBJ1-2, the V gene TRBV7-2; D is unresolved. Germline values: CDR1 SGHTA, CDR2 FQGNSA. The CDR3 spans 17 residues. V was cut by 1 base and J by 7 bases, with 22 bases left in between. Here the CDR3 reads CASSLDLAIRFPTGYTF. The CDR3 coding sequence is TGTGCCAGCAGCTTAGACCTTGCTATTCGTTTTCCTACTGGCTACACCTTC. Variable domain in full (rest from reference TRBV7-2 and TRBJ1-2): GAGVSQSPSNKVTEKGKDVELRCDPISGHTALYWYRQSLGQGLEFLIYFQGNSAPDKSGLPSDRFSAERTGGSVSTLTIQRTQQEDSAVYLCASSLDLAIRFPTGYTFGSGTRLTVV.

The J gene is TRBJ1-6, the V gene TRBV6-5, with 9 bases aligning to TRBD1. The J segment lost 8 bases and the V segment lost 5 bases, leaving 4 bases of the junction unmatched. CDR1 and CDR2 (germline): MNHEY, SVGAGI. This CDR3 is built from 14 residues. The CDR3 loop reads CASSPGQGYSPLHF. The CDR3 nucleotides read TGTGCCAGCAGTCCGGGACAGGGCTATTCACCCCTCCACTTT.

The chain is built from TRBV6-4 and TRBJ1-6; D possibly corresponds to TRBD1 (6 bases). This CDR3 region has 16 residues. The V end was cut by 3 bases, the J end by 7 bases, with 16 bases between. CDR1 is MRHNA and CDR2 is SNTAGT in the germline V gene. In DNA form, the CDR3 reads TGTGCCAGCAGTGAGGGGGCGGACAGCTGGAATTCACCCCTCCACTTT. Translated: CASSEGADSWNSPLHF.

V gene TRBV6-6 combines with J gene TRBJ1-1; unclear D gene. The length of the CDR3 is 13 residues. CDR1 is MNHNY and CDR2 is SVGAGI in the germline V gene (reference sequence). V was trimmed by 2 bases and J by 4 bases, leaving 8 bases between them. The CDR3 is CASSYLVSTEAFF. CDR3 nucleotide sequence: TGTGCCAGCAGTTACCTTGTGAGCACTGAAGCTTTCTTT.

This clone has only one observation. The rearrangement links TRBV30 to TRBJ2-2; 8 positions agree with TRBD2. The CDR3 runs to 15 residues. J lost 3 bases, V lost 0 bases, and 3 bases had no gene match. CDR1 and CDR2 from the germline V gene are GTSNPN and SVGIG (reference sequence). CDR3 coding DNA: TGTGCCTGGAGTGTCCGGGGGGGGTACACCGGGGAGCTGTTTTTT. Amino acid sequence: CAWSVRGGYTGELFF.

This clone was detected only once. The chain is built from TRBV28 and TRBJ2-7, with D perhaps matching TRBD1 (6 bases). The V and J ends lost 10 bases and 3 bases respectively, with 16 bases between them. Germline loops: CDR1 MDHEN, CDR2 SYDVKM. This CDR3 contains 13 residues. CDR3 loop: CATEQGQGYEQYF. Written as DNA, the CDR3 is TGTGCCACCGAACAGGGCCAAGGCTACGAGCAGTACTTC.

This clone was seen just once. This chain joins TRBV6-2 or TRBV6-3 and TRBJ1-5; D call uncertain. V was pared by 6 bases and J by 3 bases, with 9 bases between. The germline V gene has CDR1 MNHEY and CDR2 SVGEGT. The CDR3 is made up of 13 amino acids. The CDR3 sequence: CASSQTHNQPQHF. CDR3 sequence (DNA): TGTGCCAGCAGCCAGACACACAATCAGCCCCAGCATTTT.

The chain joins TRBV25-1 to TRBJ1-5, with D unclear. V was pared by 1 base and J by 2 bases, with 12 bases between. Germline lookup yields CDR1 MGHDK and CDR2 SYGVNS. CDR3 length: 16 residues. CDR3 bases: TGTGCCAGCAGTGAATTTGGGAGGGAGGGCAATCAGCCCCAGCATTTT. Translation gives CASSEFGREGNQPQHF. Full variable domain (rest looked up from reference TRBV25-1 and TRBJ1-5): EADIYQTPRYLVIGTGKKITLECSQTMGHDKMYWYQQDPGMELHLIHYSYGVNSTEKGDLSSESTVSRIRTEHFPLTLESARPSHTSQYLCASSEFGREGNQPQHFGDGTRLSIL.

The CDR3 region is CASSPLRDRPSVTF. The CDR3 DNA is TGTGCCAGCAGTCCACTCCGGGACAGGCCCAGTGTTACCTTC. J is TRBJ1-2 and V is TRBV6-5; the match to TRBD1 covers 8 bases. Germline V gene data show CDR1 as MNHEY and CDR2 as SVGAGI. The CDR3 runs 14 residues. The J segment lost 14 bases and the V segment lost 5 bases, leaving 16 bases of the junction unmatched.

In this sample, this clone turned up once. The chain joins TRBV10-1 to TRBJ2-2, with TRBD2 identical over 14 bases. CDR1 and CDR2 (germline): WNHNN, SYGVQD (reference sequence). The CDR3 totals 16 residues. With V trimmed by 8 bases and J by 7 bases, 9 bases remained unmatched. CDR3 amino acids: CASGGTSGSRVGELFF. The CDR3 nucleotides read TGCGCCAGCGGAGGGACTAGCGGGAGTAGAGTCGGGGAGCTGTTTTTT.

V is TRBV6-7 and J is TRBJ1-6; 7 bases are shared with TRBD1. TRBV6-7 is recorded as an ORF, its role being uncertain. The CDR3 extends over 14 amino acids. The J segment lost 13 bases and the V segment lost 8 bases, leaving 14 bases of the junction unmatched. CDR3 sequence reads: CASYVGDSSFPLHF. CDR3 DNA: TGTGCCAGCTATGTAGGGGACAGTTCCTTTCCCCTCCACTTT.

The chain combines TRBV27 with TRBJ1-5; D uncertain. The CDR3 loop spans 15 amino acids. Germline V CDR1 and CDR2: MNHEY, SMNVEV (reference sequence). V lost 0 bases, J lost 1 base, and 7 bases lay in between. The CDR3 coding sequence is TGTGCCAGCAGTTTATCGGACGGAAGCAATCAGCCCCAGCATTTT. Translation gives CASSLSDGSNQPQHF.

CDR3 sequence: CASSAPGGWEQYF. The CDR3 DNA follows: TGTGCCAGCAGTGCCCCTGGGGGGTGGGAGCAGTACTTC. This sequence joins TRBV2 and TRBJ2-7, with a possible D match to TRBD2 (6 bases). Looked up from germline, CDR1 is SNHLY and CDR2 is FYNNEI. V was shortened by 4 bases and J by 7 bases, with 14 bases between the two germline ends. This CDR3 contains 13 residues.

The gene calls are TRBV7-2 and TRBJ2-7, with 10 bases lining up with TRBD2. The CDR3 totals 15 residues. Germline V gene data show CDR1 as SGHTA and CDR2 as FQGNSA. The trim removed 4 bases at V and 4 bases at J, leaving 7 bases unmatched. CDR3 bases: TGTGCCAGCAGCTCTTTAGCGGGGGGAATTTACGAGCAGTACTTC. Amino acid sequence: CASSSLAGGIYEQYF. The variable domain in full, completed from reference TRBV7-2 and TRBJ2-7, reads GAGVSQSPSNKVTEKGKDVELRCDPISGHTALYWYRQSLGQGLEFLIYFQGNSAPDKSGLPSDRFSAERTGGSVSTLTIQRTQQEDSAVYLCASSSLAGGIYEQYFGPGTRLTVT.

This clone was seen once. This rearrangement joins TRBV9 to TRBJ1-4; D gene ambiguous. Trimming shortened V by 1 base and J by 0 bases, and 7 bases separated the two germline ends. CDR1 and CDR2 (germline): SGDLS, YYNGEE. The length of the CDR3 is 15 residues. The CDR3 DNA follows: TGTGCCAGCAGCGTAACGGTGACAACTAATGAAAAACTGTTTTTT. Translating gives CASSVTVTTNEKLFF.

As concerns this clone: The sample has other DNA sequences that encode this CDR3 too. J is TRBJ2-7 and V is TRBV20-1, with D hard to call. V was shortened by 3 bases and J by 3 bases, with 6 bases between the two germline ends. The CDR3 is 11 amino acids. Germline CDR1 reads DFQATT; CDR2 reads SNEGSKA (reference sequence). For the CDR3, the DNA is TGCAGTGCTAGTTCAGGCTACGAGCAGTACTTC. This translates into CSASSGYEQYF.